The following is a T cell receptor (beta chain) sequence with its context. The antigen remains unidentified. CDR3 length: 14 amino acids. Germline V CDR1 and CDR2: MDHEN, SYDVKM. The V and J ends lost 5 bases and 4 bases, in that order; junction bases with no gene match: 3. The data derive from a study of T cells in localized non-small cell lung cancer. Study-wide points: Measurement of T cell clonality placed uninvolved adjacent lung highest, above the level in tumor. Appearance in adjacent lung was seen for a median approximately 60 of the top 100 tumor clones. Heterogeneity is still possible, as just one tumor region was sequenced.

TCRdb's copy holds only in-frame clones and misses some; the assay was immunoSEQ multiplex PCR. The sample lists 20,000 or so clones; about 83% were seen once. This chain links TRBV28 with TRBJ1-1; 11 nucleotides match TRBD1. The input for sequencing was peripheral blood, taken before any cancer treatment. The source of this sequence is a man aged 40 to 70 with stage I lung adenocarcinoma. CDR3 bases: TGTGCCAGCAGTGGACAGGGGGCTTTCACTGAAGCTTTCTTT. Its protein is CASSGQGAFTEAFF. Variable domain in full (rest from reference TRBV28 and TRBJ1-1): DVKVTQSSRYLVKRTGEKVFLECVQDMDHENMFWYRQDPGLGLRLIYFSYDVKMKEKGDIPEGYSVSREKKERFSLILESASTNQTSMYLCASSGQGAFTEAFFGQGTRLTVV.